Listed below are T cell receptor beta chains from one sample, sequenced in a study of OX40 agonist ivuxolimab in advanced cancers. Assay: immunoSEQ multiplex PCR; the TCRdb copy retains only in-frame clones and omits some. The sample lists some 98,000 clones, roughly four fifths occurring once. The specimen was CD4+ or CD8+ T cells sorted from blood, collected in a trial of the OX40 agonist ivuxolimab. These receptors were taken from an adult with an advanced solid tumor such as melanoma, head and neck, liver or kidney cancer. The CDR3 runs from the conserved cysteine through the conserved F or W. D genes are given only for firm matches. Clone size is not always given. Where it is, it says once, few, many or a class for expanded clones.

TRBJ2-3,.,TRBV21-1,.,TGTGCCAGCATCTTGGACAGATTCACAGATACGCAGTATTTT,CASILDRFTDTQYF
TRBJ1-2,TRBD1,TRBV2,.,TGTGCCAGCAGTGACCAGGGGACAGGGAGGCAGGGCTACACCTTC,CASSDQGTGRQGYTF
TRBJ2-7,.,TRBV14,.,TGTGCCAGCAGCCCCATTCAGGGCGGCGAGCAGTACTTC,CASSPIQGGEQYF
TRBJ2-3,.,TRBV6-5,.,TGTGCCAGCAGACGGACATCTCGGACAGATACGCAGTATTTT,CASRRTSRTDTQYF
TRBJ2-3,TRBD2,TRBV7-2,.,TGTGCCAGCTCCCGGGGAGGGATAGATACGCAGTATTTT,CASSRGGIDTQYF
TRBJ2-7,TRBD2,TRBV18,.,TGTGCCAGCTCACCCGGGGGGAAGGGCTACGAGCAGTGCTTC,CASSPGGKGYEQCF
TRBJ1-4,.,TRBV4-1,.,TGCGCCAGCAGCCAGCCTGCTGGACAGAGGAAACTGTTTTTT,CASSQPAGQRKLFF
TRBJ1-5,.,TRBV6-5,.,TGTGCCAGCAGACGGACAGATTTAGGTCAGCCCCAGCATTTT,CASRRTDLGQPQHF
TRBJ1-5,.,TRBV30,.,TGTGCCTGGAGTGTTCAGGGTCAGCCCCAGCATTTT,CAWSVQGQPQHF
TRBJ2-1,.,TRBV27,.,TGTGCCAGCAGTCAGCAGATAAGGGGGGATGAGCAGTTCTTC,CASSQQIRGDEQFF
TRBJ1-1,.,TRBV28,.,TGTGCCAGCAGTTCCCCGTTAGGGGGGACCACTGAAGCTTTCTTT,CASSSPLGGTTEAFF
TRBJ1-6,.,TRBV5-4,.,TGTGCCAGCAGCTTGGCGAATTCACCCCTCCACTTT,CASSLANSPLHF
TRBJ2-2,.,TRBV7-6,.,TGTGCCAGCAGCTTAGTAGTGGGGTTCGGGGAGCTGTTTTTT,CASSLVVGFGELFF
TRBJ1-1,.,TRBV29-1,.,TGCAGCGCACGAAGTGGGCATACGAACACTGAAGCTTTCTTT,CSARSGHTNTEAFF
TRBJ1-1,.,TRBV5-1,once,TGCGCCAGCAGCCCCGGACCCTCCAAGAACACTGAAGCTTTCTTT,CASSPGPSKNTEAFF
TRBJ2-7,TRBD1,TRBV12-5,.,TGTGCTAGTGGTTTGGCGACAGGGTTGAGCTACGAGCAGTACTTC,CASGLATGLSYEQYF
TRBJ1-2,.,TRBV6-1,.,TGTGCCAGCACCGTCGGACAGACCTACACCTTC,CASTVGQTYTF
TRBJ1-1,.,TRBV7-2,.,TGTGCCAGCAGCCGAAGACAGCGGAACACTGAAGCTTTCTTT,CASSRRQRNTEAFF
TRBJ2-2,.,TRBV7-3,.,TGTGCCAGCAGACAGAATCGGGTCACCGGGGAGCTGTTTTTT,CASRQNRVTGELFF
TRBJ1-2,TRBD1,TRBV14,.,TGTGCCAGCAGCCGGACAGGGTCTAAAGCTTACACCTTC,CASSRTGSKAYTF
TRBJ2-7,TRBD2,TRBV6-5,.,TGTGCCAGCAGTTCATCCGGGGGGAGGAAAGGCGAGCAGTACTTC,CASSSSGGRKGEQYF
TRBJ2-4,.,TRBV7-2,.,TGTGCCAGCAGCTTGCTAACCTGGGGCGACAGAGCCAAAAACATTCAGTACTTC,CASSLLTWGDRAKNIQYF
TRBJ1-5,.,TRBV28,.,TGTGCCAGCAGTTTTCCGGGGTGGAGCAATCAGCCCCAGCATTTT,CASSFPGWSNQPQHF
TRBJ2-7,TRBD1,TRBV7-8,.,TGTGCCAGCAGCTTTACCGGGACAGGGGCCTACGAGCAGTACTTC,CASSFTGTGAYEQYF
TRBJ1-2,TRBD1,TRBV28,few,TGTGCCAGCAGTTTCATGGACAGGGTCGGCTACACCTTC,CASSFMDRVGYTF
TRBJ1-1,.,TRBV11-2,.,TGTGCCAGCAGCTCGGACTCCCTGAACACTGAAGCTTTCTTT,CASSSDSLNTEAFF
TRBJ2-7,TRBD1,TRBV30,few,TGTGCCTGGAGTTTTGGACAGGGCCGCTCCTACGAGCAGTACTTC,CAWSFGQGRSYEQYF
TRBJ1-4,TRBD1,TRBV18,.,TGTGCCAGCTCACCAGGGAGACAGGGACATGAAAAACTGTTTTTT,CASSPGRQGHEKLFF
TRBJ2-5,TRBD2,TRBV5-1,.,TGCGCCAGCAGCTTCGGCCGGGGGGGCCAAGAGACCCAGTACTTC,CASSFGRGGQETQYF